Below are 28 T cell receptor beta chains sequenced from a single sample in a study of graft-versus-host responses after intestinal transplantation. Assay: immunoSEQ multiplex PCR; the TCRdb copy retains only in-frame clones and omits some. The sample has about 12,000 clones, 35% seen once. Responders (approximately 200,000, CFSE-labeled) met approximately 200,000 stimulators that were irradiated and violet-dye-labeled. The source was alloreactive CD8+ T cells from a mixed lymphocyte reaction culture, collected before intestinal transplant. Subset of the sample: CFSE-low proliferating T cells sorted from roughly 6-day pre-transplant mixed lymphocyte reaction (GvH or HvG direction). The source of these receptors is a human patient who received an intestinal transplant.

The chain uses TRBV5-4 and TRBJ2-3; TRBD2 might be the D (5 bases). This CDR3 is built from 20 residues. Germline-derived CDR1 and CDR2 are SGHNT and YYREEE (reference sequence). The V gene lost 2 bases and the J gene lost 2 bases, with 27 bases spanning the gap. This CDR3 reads CASSFGRMGLTGKTTDTQYF. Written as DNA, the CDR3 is TGTGCCAGCAGCTTCGGCAGGATGGGCCTTACGGGGAAAACCACAGATACGCAGTATTTT.

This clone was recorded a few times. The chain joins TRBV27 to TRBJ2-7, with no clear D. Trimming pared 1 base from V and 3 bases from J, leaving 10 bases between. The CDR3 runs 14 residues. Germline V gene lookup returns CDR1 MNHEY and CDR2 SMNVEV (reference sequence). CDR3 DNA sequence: TGTGCCAGCAGTTTATTAGGGCAAATCTACGAGCAGTACTTC. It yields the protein CASSLLGQIYEQYF.

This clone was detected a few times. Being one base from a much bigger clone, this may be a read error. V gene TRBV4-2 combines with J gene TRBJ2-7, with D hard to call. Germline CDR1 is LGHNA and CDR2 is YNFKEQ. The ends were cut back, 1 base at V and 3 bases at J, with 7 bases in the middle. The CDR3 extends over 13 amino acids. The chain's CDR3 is CASSQVGSYEQYF. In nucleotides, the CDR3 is TGTGCCAGCAGCCAAGTAGGAAGCTACGAGCAGTACTTC.

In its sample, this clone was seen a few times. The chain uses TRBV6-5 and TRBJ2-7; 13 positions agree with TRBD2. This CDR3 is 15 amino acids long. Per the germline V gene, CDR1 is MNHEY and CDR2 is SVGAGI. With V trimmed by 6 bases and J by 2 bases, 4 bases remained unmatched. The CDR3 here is CASRFGLAGAYEQYF. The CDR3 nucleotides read TGTGCCAGCAGGTTCGGACTAGCGGGAGCCTACGAGCAGTACTTC.

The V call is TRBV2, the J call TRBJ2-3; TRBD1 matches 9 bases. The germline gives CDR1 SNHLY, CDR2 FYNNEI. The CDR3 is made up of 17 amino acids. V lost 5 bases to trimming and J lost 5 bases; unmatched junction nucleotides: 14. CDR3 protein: CASSPAGTGYREDTQYF. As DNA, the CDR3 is TGTGCCAGCAGTCCGGCCGGGACAGGGTATCGGGAAGATACGCAGTATTTT.

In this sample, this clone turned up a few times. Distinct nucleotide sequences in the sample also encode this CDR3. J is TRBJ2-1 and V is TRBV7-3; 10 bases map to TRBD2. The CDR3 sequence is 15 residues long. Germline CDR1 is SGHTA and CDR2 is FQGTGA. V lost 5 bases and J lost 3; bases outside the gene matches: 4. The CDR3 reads CASSLLAGDYNEQFF. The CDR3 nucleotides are TGTGCCAGCAGCCTTCTAGCGGGAGACTACAATGAGCAGTTCTTC.

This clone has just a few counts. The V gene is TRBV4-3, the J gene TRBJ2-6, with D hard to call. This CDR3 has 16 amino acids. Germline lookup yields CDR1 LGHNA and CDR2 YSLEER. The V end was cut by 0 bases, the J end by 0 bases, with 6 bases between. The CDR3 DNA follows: TGCGCCAGCAGCCAAGATTCCCTCTCTGGGGCCAACGTCCTGACTTTC. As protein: CASSQDSLSGANVLTF.

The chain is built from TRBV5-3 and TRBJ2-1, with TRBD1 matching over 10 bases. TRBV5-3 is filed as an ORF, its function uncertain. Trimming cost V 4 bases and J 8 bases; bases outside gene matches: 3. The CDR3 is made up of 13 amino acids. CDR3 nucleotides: TGTGCCAGAAGCCTGGACAGGGGGTATGAGCAGTTCTTC. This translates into CARSLDRGYEQFF.

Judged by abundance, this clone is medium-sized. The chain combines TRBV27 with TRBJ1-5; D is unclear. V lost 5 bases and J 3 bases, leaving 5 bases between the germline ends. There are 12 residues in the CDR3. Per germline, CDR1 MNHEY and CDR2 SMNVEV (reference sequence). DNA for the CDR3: TGTGCCAGCAGTCCCATCAATCAGCCCCAGCATTTT. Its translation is CASSPINQPQHF.

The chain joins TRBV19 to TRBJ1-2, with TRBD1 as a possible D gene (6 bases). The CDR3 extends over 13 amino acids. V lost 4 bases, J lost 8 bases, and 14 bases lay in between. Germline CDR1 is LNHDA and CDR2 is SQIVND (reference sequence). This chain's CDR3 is CASSTGQITGYTF. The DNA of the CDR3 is TGTGCCAGTAGTACCGGACAGATTACCGGCTACACCTTC.

The CDR3 nucleotides are TGTGCCAGCAGCTTACACGGGGGGCAAAAGATTCGCGGTGAAGCTTTCTTT. This sequence encodes CASSLHGGQKIRGEAFF. The chain has TRBV7-3 and TRBJ1-1, with a possible D match to TRBD1 (6 bases). CDR1 SGHTA and CDR2 FQGTGA come from the germline V gene. The CDR3 totals 17 residues. Trimming stripped 2 bases from V and 7 bases from J, with 23 bases between.

The CDR3 loop reads CASRQWDRAYGYTF. The DNA for the CDR3 is TGTGCCAGCCGACAGTGGGACAGGGCCTATGGCTACACCTTC. V and J are TRBV27 and TRBJ1-2, with 9 bases aligning to TRBD1. Per germline, CDR1 MNHEY and CDR2 SMNVEV (reference sequence). The CDR3 has 14 amino acids. Trimming at V came to 8 bases and at J to 4 bases, leaving 8 bases not matched to a gene.

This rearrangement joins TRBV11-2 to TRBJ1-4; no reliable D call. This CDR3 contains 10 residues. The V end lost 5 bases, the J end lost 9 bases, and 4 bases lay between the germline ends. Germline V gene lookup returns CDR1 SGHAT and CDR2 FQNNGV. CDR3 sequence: CASSGKKLFF. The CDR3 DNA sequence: TGTGCCAGCAGCGGAAAAAAACTGTTTTTT.

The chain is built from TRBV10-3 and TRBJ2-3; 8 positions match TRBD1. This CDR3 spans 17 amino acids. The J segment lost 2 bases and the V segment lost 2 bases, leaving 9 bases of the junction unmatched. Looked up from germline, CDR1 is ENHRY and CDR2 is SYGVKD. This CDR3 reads CAISEPPDRAFTDTQYF. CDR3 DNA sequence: TGTGCCATCAGTGAGCCGCCGGACAGGGCCTTCACAGATACGCAGTATTTT.

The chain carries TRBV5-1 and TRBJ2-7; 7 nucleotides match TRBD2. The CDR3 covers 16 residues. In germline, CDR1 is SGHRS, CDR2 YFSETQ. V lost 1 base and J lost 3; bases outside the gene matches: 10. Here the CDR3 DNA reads TGCGCCAGCAGCTTGACTCCTCAGCGGGGAAGCTACGAGCAGTACTTC. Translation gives CASSLTPQRGSYEQYF.

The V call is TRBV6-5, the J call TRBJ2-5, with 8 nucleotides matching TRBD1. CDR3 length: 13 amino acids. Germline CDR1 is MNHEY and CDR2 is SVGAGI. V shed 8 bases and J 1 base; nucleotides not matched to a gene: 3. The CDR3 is CASFGTGQETQYF. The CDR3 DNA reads TGTGCCAGCTTTGGGACAGGCCAAGAGACCCAGTACTTC.

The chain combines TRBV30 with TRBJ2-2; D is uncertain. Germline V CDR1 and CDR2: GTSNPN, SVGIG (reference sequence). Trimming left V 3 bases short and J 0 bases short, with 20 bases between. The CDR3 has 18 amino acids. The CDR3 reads CAWRVWTDALANTGELFF. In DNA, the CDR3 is TGTGCCTGGAGAGTTTGGACCGACGCCCTCGCGAACACCGGGGAGCTGTTTTTT.

The CDR3 DNA reads TGCGCCAGCAGCCAAGAAGGAGGCGGGAGAGATTACGAGCAGTACTTC. It encodes CASSQEGGGRDYEQYF. V gene TRBV4-1 combines with J gene TRBJ2-7; 7 positions match TRBD2. The V and J ends lost 0 bases and 4 bases, in that order; junction bases with no gene match: 9. This CDR3 comprises 16 residues. The V gene's germline CDR1 is MGHRA and CDR2 YSYEKL.

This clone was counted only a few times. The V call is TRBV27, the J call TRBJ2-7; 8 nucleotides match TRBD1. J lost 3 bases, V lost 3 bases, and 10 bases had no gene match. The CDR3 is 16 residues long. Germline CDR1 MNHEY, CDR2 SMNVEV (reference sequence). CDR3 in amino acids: CASSFSGQGWGYEQYF. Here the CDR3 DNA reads TGTGCCAGCAGTTTCTCCGGACAGGGTTGGGGCTACGAGCAGTACTTC.

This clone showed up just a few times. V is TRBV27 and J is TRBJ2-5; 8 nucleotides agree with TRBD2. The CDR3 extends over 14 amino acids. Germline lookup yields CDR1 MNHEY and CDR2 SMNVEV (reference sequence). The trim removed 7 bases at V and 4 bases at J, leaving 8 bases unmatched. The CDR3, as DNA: TGTGCCAGCAAGGAGAGCGGGAGAAGAGAGACCCAGTACTTC. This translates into CASKESGRRETQYF.

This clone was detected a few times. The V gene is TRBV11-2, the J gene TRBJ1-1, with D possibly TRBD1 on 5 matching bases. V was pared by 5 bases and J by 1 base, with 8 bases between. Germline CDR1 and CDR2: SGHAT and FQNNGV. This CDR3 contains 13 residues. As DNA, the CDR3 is TGTGCCAGCAGCCTAGGGGCGAACACTGAAGCTTTCTTT. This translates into CASSLGANTEAFF.

CDR3 protein: CASSGGQGGNEQYF. In nucleotides, the CDR3 is TGCGCCAGCAGCGGGGGACAGGGGGGTAACGAGCAGTACTTC. The chain recombines TRBV5-1 with TRBJ2-7; 11 nucleotides match TRBD1. With 4 bases clipped from V and 5 bases from J, the junction kept 5 bases outside the gene matches. Germline lookup yields CDR1 SGHRS and CDR2 YFSETQ. CDR3 length equals 14 residues.

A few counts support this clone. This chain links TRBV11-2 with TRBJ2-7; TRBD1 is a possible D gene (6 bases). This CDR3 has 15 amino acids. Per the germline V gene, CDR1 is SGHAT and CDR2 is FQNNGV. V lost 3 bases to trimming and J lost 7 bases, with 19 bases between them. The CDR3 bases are TGTGCCAGCAGCTTGGCTTATCAGGGGAGTAATGAGCAGTACTTC. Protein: CASSLAYQGSNEQYF.

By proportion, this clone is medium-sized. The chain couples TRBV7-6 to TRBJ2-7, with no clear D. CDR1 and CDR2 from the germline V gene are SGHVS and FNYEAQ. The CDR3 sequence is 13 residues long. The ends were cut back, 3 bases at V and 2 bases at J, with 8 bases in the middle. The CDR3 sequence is CASSFSEPYEQYF. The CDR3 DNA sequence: TGTGCCAGCAGCTTCTCGGAACCCTACGAGCAGTACTTC.

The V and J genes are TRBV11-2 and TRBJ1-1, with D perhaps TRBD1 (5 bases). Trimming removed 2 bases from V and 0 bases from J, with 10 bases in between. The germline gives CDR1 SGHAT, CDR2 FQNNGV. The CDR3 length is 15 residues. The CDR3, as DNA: TGTGCCAGCAGCTTACGGGACGGCTTGAACACTGAAGCTTTCTTT. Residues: CASSLRDGLNTEAFF.

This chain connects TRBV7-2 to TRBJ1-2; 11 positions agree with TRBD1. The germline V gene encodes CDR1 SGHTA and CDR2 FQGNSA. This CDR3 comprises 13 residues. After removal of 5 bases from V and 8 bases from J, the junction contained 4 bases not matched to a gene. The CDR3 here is CASSAGTGGGYTF. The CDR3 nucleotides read TGTGCCAGCAGCGCCGGGACAGGGGGAGGCTACACCTTC. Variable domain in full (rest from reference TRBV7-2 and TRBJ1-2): GAGVSQSPSNKVTEKGKDVELRCDPISGHTALYWYRQSLGQGLEFLIYFQGNSAPDKSGLPSDRFSAERTGGSVSTLTIQRTQQEDSAVYLCASSAGTGGGYTFGSGTRLTVV.

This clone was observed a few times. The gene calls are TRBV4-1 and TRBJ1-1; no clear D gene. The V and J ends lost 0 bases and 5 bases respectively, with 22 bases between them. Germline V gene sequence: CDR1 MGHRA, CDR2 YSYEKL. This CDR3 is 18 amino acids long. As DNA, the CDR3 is TGCGCCAGCAGCCAAGACCCAATGGCCGCCGGTGGGTGGACTGAAGCTTTCTTT. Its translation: CASSQDPMAAGGWTEAFF.

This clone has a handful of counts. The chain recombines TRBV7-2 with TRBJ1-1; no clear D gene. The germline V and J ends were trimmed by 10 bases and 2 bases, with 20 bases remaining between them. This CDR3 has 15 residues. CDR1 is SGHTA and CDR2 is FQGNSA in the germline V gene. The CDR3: CATSPLQIHNTEAFF. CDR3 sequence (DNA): TGTGCCACCTCCCCTTTACAGATCCACAACACTGAAGCTTTCTTT.